The rows below give T cell receptor beta chains drawn from one sample of a study of human T cells and chemical hapten exposure. TCRdb called the RACE reads again in MiXCR, with one record for every CDR3 protein. The data show more than 300,000 distinct CDR3 sequences, roughly 5% seen once. Sample: whole blood, taken in connection with sensitization to the hapten diphenylcyclopropenone (DPC). These receptors came from a woman aged 50 to 65 with alopecia areata. Some clones in this sample may be carry-over from other donors' samples. Each CDR3 is given without its conserved first and last residue. Fields, in order: V gene, D gene, J gene, clone size, CDR3 protein. The D gene is left open where the match is weak. Rows may omit the clone size; those that give it use once, few, many or a size class.

v_gene: TRBV7-6
d_gene: .
j_gene: TRBJ1-1
abundance: many
CDR3aa: ASSLGQGPLDTEAF

v_gene: TRBV24-1
d_gene: .
j_gene: TRBJ2-1
abundance: .
CDR3aa: ATSAPGPTADEQF

v_gene: TRBV2
d_gene: TRBD1
j_gene: TRBJ1-3
abundance: .
CDR3aa: ASSFGTAAGRIY

v_gene: TRBV7-9
d_gene: TRBD1
j_gene: TRBJ1-1
abundance: many
CDR3aa: ASSPRQGLSGAF

v_gene: TRBV2
d_gene: .
j_gene: TRBJ1-2
abundance: many
CDR3aa: ASSEGSYGYT

v_gene: TRBV7-8
d_gene: .
j_gene: TRBJ1-1
abundance: few
CDR3aa: ASSLAAGEAF

v_gene: TRBV29-1
d_gene: .
j_gene: TRBJ2-5
abundance: many
CDR3aa: SALRQSQETQY

v_gene: TRBV7-2
d_gene: TRBD1
j_gene: TRBJ2-2
abundance: many
CDR3aa: ASSPGTGFGGELF

v_gene: TRBV20-1
d_gene: TRBD2
j_gene: TRBJ2-3
abundance: few
CDR3aa: SAREIVAGATDTQY

v_gene: TRBV2
d_gene: .
j_gene: TRBJ2-3
abundance: many
CDR3aa: ASSEVGYTDTQY

v_gene: TRBV29-1
d_gene: .
j_gene: TRBJ2-7
abundance: many
CDR3aa: SVQPADSPQGYEQY

v_gene: TRBV7-2
d_gene: .
j_gene: TRBJ1-4
abundance: .
CDR3aa: ASSPGFLREKLF

v_gene: TRBV3-1
d_gene: .
j_gene: TRBJ1-5
abundance: .
CDR3aa: ASSQSNFGPQH

v_gene: TRBV7-9
d_gene: .
j_gene: TRBJ1-2
abundance: many
CDR3aa: ASSLVGRTNYGYT

v_gene: TRBV6-6
d_gene: .
j_gene: TRBJ2-5
abundance: .
CDR3aa: ASSYHTQETQY

v_gene: TRBV28
d_gene: .
j_gene: TRBJ1-2
abundance: many
CDR3aa: ASSFGPGYT

v_gene: TRBV12-3/TRBV12-4
d_gene: .
j_gene: TRBJ2-2
abundance: few
CDR3aa: ASKPIPGELF

v_gene: TRBV5-1
d_gene: TRBD1
j_gene: TRBJ2-1
abundance: many
CDR3aa: ASSLFGQGGNEQF

v_gene: TRBV28
d_gene: .
j_gene: TRBJ2-3
abundance: many
CDR3aa: ASSFVGNTVDTQY

v_gene: TRBV7-2
d_gene: .
j_gene: TRBJ2-3
abundance: .
CDR3aa: ASIGQTPDTQY

v_gene: TRBV7-9
d_gene: .
j_gene: TRBJ2-1
abundance: many
CDR3aa: ASSPTLGQYNEQF

v_gene: TRBV2
d_gene: .
j_gene: TRBJ2-4
abundance: .
CDR3aa: ASRNPRTEGKNIQY

v_gene: TRBV7-9
d_gene: .
j_gene: TRBJ2-3
abundance: .
CDR3aa: ASSPPAGTDTQY

v_gene: TRBV28
d_gene: .
j_gene: TRBJ2-7
abundance: many
CDR3aa: ASSLAGASYEQY

v_gene: TRBV28
d_gene: TRBD1
j_gene: TRBJ1-5
abundance: many
CDR3aa: ASSRTTGAHNQPQH

v_gene: TRBV4-2
d_gene: .
j_gene: TRBJ1-2
abundance: few
CDR3aa: ASSQDLGPNPYGYT

v_gene: TRBV29-1
d_gene: .
j_gene: TRBJ2-5
abundance: many
CDR3aa: SVVHSGPRTETQY

v_gene: TRBV6-2/TRBV6-3
d_gene: TRBD2
j_gene: TRBJ2-1
abundance: many
CDR3aa: ASSPPGLAGANEQF

v_gene: TRBV5-1
d_gene: .
j_gene: TRBJ2-6
abundance: .
CDR3aa: ASSLAGQASGANVLT

v_gene: TRBV6-5
d_gene: .
j_gene: TRBJ1-1
abundance: many
CDR3aa: ASSYIEGTEAF

v_gene: TRBV6-2/TRBV6-3
d_gene: TRBD2
j_gene: TRBJ2-2
abundance: many
CDR3aa: ASSQRGLLSANTGELF

v_gene: TRBV6-6
d_gene: .
j_gene: TRBJ2-3
abundance: few
CDR3aa: ASYWLGADTQY

v_gene: TRBV6-5
d_gene: .
j_gene: TRBJ2-2
abundance: many
CDR3aa: ASSVGQWNTGELF

v_gene: TRBV28
d_gene: .
j_gene: TRBJ2-3
abundance: few
CDR3aa: ASSPMLEDTDTQY

v_gene: TRBV12-3/TRBV12-4
d_gene: .
j_gene: TRBJ2-1
abundance: .
CDR3aa: ASSQTSNEQF

v_gene: TRBV4-1
d_gene: .
j_gene: TRBJ2-7
abundance: .
CDR3aa: ASSQVLQGGTKQY

v_gene: TRBV29-1
d_gene: TRBD1
j_gene: TRBJ2-1
abundance: many
CDR3aa: SHKSAGGYNEQF

v_gene: TRBV10-3
d_gene: .
j_gene: TRBJ2-2
abundance: many
CDR3aa: AISAAGPTGELF

v_gene: TRBV14
d_gene: .
j_gene: TRBJ1-4
abundance: few
CDR3aa: ASSQVARRKREKLF

v_gene: TRBV20-1
d_gene: .
j_gene: TRBJ2-3
abundance: .
CDR3aa: SARDRGLTDTQY

v_gene: TRBV2
d_gene: TRBD1
j_gene: TRBJ1-5
abundance: many
CDR3aa: ASMGQANQPQH

v_gene: TRBV11-2
d_gene: .
j_gene: TRBJ2-2
abundance: many
CDR3aa: ASSLEPSLGGELF

v_gene: TRBV9
d_gene: .
j_gene: TRBJ1-1
abundance: few
CDR3aa: ASSVDQGRAEAF

v_gene: TRBV24-1
d_gene: .
j_gene: TRBJ1-5
abundance: many
CDR3aa: ATSEGRSRDQPQH

v_gene: TRBV24-1
d_gene: .
j_gene: TRBJ2-1
abundance: many
CDR3aa: ATSASTSTRLNNEQF

v_gene: TRBV20-1
d_gene: .
j_gene: TRBJ1-1
abundance: .
CDR3aa: SATGTGGTEAF

v_gene: TRBV29-1
d_gene: .
j_gene: TRBJ2-6
abundance: many
CDR3aa: SVGNPGANVLT

v_gene: TRBV10-2
d_gene: .
j_gene: TRBJ1-1
abundance: many
CDR3aa: ASSTTGPPEAF

v_gene: TRBV4-1
d_gene: .
j_gene: TRBJ1-2
abundance: many
CDR3aa: ASSQDGGTRYGYT

v_gene: TRBV27
d_gene: .
j_gene: TRBJ2-2
abundance: few
CDR3aa: AARREAGYTGELF

v_gene: TRBV20-1
d_gene: TRBD1
j_gene: TRBJ2-3
abundance: many
CDR3aa: SAGQGTADTQY

v_gene: TRBV12-3/TRBV12-4
d_gene: .
j_gene: TRBJ2-7
abundance: few
CDR3aa: ASSNPGVEQY

v_gene: TRBV7-2
d_gene: .
j_gene: TRBJ1-2
abundance: .
CDR3aa: ASFGGYT